These T cell receptor beta chains were read from a single sample in a study of T cells after yellow fever vaccination. From the 5' RACE reads, TCRdb called clonotypes with MiXCR, one entry per CDR3 protein. The repertoire holds 400,000 to 450,000 distinct CDR3 sequences, with roughly a sixth as singletons. The specimen comprised PBMCs, sampled before the yellow fever booster vaccination. The receptor source for this set is a man between 18 and 35 years old who received the YFV17D yellow fever vaccine. Each CDR3 is given without its conserved first and last residue. The D gene is left open where the match is weak. The size field is filled for only some rows; it gives once, few, many or a size class.

j_call | d_call | v_call | clone_size | cdr3_aa
TRBJ2-2 | TRBD2 | TRBV10-2 | NA | ASSPRRTRVRTGELF
TRBJ2-1 | TRBD2 | TRBV9 | NA | ASSVAVAGGYNEQF
TRBJ2-3 | NA | TRBV4-3 | few | ASSQGEGGFTDTQY
TRBJ1-1 | NA | TRBV7-9 | few | ASSWGPTEAF
TRBJ2-3 | TRBD2 | TRBV20-1 | few | SAYLGGGADTQY
TRBJ2-1 | NA | TRBV7-2 | NA | ASSLYREIPYNEQF
TRBJ2-5 | NA | TRBV19 | NA | ASSISRETQY
TRBJ2-1 | TRBD2 | TRBV7-8 | NA | ASSSVAGAYNEQF
TRBJ2-3 | TRBD2 | TRBV12-3/TRBV12-4 | NA | ASSFILAGGRFTDTQY
TRBJ2-1 | NA | TRBV24-1 | few | ATSDLWNEQF
TRBJ2-7 | TRBD2 | TRBV7-2 | few | ASSSSGGYLEQY
TRBJ1-2 | NA | TRBV12-3/TRBV12-4 | few | ASSLMDGDYGYT
TRBJ1-3 | TRBD1 | TRBV4-1 | few | ASSQPTRGQRSGNTIY
TRBJ2-3 | NA | TRBV5-1 | NA | ASRWTGRGETDTQY
TRBJ1-2 | NA | TRBV10-3 | few | AISTESNYGYT
TRBJ2-3 | NA | TRBV12-3/TRBV12-4 | few | ASSLMSRDTQY
TRBJ2-3 | TRBD2 | TRBV27 | NA | ASSFFGGGHTDTQY
TRBJ2-2 | TRBD1 | TRBV6-6 | NA | ASRRQGANTGELF
TRBJ2-3 | NA | TRBV12-5 | NA | ACGIQGYLSTDTQY
TRBJ1-4 | NA | TRBV4-1 | few | ASSQEGEGGNEKLF
TRBJ1-6 | TRBD1 | TRBV28 | NA | ASSPRDRDTPLH
TRBJ1-1 | NA | TRBV10-2 | NA | ASSGGVGTYNTEAF
TRBJ1-3 | NA | TRBV7-9 | NA | ASSLVQGSGNTIY
TRBJ2-3 | TRBD2 | TRBV4-3 | NA | ASSQYFSGGATDTQY
TRBJ2-2 | TRBD1 | TRBV24-1 | few | ATSDPGTDSHTGELF
TRBJ2-7 | NA | TRBV7-2 | NA | ASSPDGPVEQY
TRBJ2-1 | NA | TRBV29-1 | NA | SVEDNEQF
TRBJ1-3 | NA | TRBV30 | NA | AWNVGGNTIY
TRBJ1-5 | NA | TRBV7-9 | NA | ASGSNQPQH
TRBJ2-5 | TRBD2 | TRBV5-6 | NA | ASSSPGRQETQY
TRBJ2-5 | NA | TRBV5-1 | few | ASSYTGPAETQY